Here is one TCR beta chain with its context. As yet, its antigen is unknown. These data come from a study of shared clonotypes between healthy human individuals. Study at large: Three plates were used per donor for CD4 naive, three for CD4 memory, two for CD8 naive and one for CD8 memory.

Study results and limitations: Clonotypes which were not shared had lower generation probabilities than clonotypes that all four donors shared. Compared with memory subsets, naive subsets generally had larger estimated richness.

This CDR3 region has 11 residues. V was pared by 4 bases and J by 13 bases, with 13 bases between. The germline V gene has CDR1 DFQATT and CDR2 SNEGSKA (reference sequence). DNA at about 0.2 ug, tens of thousands of T cell genomes, went into sorted-subset replicate PCRs. TCRdb's table, derived via immunoSEQ multiplex PCR, lists solely in-frame clones and lacks some. The sample has approximately 2.3 million clones, approximately 93% seen once. V usage is TRBV20-1 and J usage is TRBJ1-4; the D is unclear. The source of this sequence is a man aged 18 to 35 in good health. Some clones in this sample may be carry-over from other donors' samples. Sequenced: naive CD4+ T cells from PBMCs. The subset denotes: CD45RA+ positively selected. The CDR3 coding sequence is TGCAGTGCTACCTATGACCGGGGACTGTTTTTT. This encodes CSATYDRGLFF.